This passage covers 26 T cell receptor beta chains from one sample sequenced in a study of cytomegalovirus exposure and HLA in healthy donors (dated 2017 in TCRdb). Library creation used the immunoSEQ multiplex PCR assay. The multiplex PCR relied on a mix of 60 forward primers for TCR Vbeta segments and 13 reverse primers for TCR Jbeta segments. Drawn from immuneACCESS, this table holds only the in-frame rearrangements with V and J called that TCRdb kept. Clones are partly lost; checked studies trace under half to an unresolved V gene and leave the rest unexplained. The table for this sample lists around 150,000 clones; around 79% of them were counted only once. More than 12% of the sample is held by the ten biggest clonotypes. The specimen sequenced was PBMCs. These receptors all come from a man aged 45-60 years in good health and CMV-seropositive.

The chain has TRBV19 and TRBJ2-3; a weak D match, TRBD2 (6 bases). This CDR3 spans 14 amino acids. The V end lost 3 bases, the J end lost 4 bases, and 11 bases lay between the germline ends. The germline CDR1 and CDR2 sequences are LNHDA and SQIVND (reference sequence). The CDR3 sequence is CASSIRLVPDTQYF. The CDR3, as DNA: TGTGCCAGTAGTATCCGACTAGTCCCAGATACGCAGTATTTT.

This chain uses TRBV9 with TRBJ2-3; D is possibly TRBD1 (6 bases). Germline V CDR1 and CDR2: SGDLS, YYNGEE. Trimming removed 0 bases at V and 4 bases at J, with 9 bases between. The CDR3 runs 14 residues. The CDR3 nucleotides read TGTGCCAGCAGCGTAGGAGGGGGTGCAGATACGCAGTATTTT. As protein: CASSVGGGADTQYF.

The rearrangement links TRBV7-6 to TRBJ1-6; maybe TRBD1 (6 bases). The V and J ends lost 5 bases and 0 bases respectively, with 14 bases between them. There are 17 residues in the CDR3. Germline CDR1 is SGHVS and CDR2 is FNYEAQ. CDR3 sequence: CASSLRQASSYNSPLHF. CDR3 in DNA: TGTGCCAGCAGCCTCAGACAGGCTAGCTCCTATAATTCACCCCTCCACTTT.

The rearrangement uses TRBV7-9 and TRBJ2-5, with TRBD2 matching 8 bases. V lost 10 bases, J lost 5 bases, and 3 bases stayed unmatched. This CDR3 is built from 11 residues. Germline V gene lookup returns CDR1 SEHNR and CDR2 FQNEAQ (reference sequence). The DNA for the CDR3 is TGTGCCACGGGGGGGCTGGAGACCCAGTACTTC. Its protein product is CATGGLETQYF.

J is TRBJ1-1 and V is TRBV5-8, with D hard to call. Trimming left V 0 bases short and J 0 bases short, with 3 bases between. The CDR3 consists of 13 residues. Per the germline V gene, CDR1 is SGHTS and CDR2 is YDEGEE. The CDR3 sequence: CASSLVMNTEAFF. The CDR3 coding sequence is TGTGCCAGCAGCTTGGTTATGAACACTGAAGCTTTCTTT.

The V call is TRBV28, the J call TRBJ2-1; a weak D match, TRBD2 (6 bases). CDR1 is MDHEN and CDR2 is SYDVKM in the germline V gene. Trimming took off 6 bases at V and 8 bases at J, with 17 bases between the two ends. This CDR3 comprises 14 residues. The CDR3 protein is CASRTPGLGDEQFF. The DNA for the CDR3 is TGTGCCAGCAGAACGCCGGGACTGGGGGATGAGCAGTTCTTC.

V is TRBV11-2 and J is TRBJ1-3; D is unresolved. The ends were cut back, 11 bases at V and 3 bases at J, with 8 bases in the middle. The CDR3 is 11 amino acids. Per germline, CDR1 SGHAT and CDR2 FQNNGV. The CDR3 region has the DNA TGTGCCTCAAACTTTGGAAACACCATATATTTT. This sequence encodes CASNFGNTIYF.

The chain recombines TRBV30 with TRBJ2-1; tentative D call: TRBD2 (6 bases). The germline CDR1 and CDR2 sequences are GTSNPN and SVGIG (reference sequence). The CDR3 has 15 amino acids. With 4 bases removed from V and 1 base from J, the gap between germline ends came to 14 bases. The CDR3 protein is CAWIRPGLSYNEQFF. The CDR3 DNA sequence: TGTGCCTGGATCCGCCCGGGACTGTCCTACAATGAGCAGTTCTTC.

The chain has TRBV9 and TRBJ2-5; D may be TRBD2 (5 bases). CDR3 length equals 15 residues. The germline CDR1 and CDR2 sequences are SGDLS and YYNGEE. V lost 0 bases and J lost 2, with 11 bases in between. The CDR3 here is CASSVGGNPQETQYF. The CDR3 DNA sequence: TGTGCCAGCAGCGTAGGAGGGAACCCTCAAGAGACCCAGTACTTC. Full variable domain (rest looked up from reference TRBV9 and TRBJ2-5): DSGVTQTPKHLITATGQRVTLRCSPRSGDLSVYWYQQSLDQGLQFLIQYYNGEERAKGNILERFSAQQFPDLHSELNLSSLELGDSALYFCASSVGGNPQETQYFGPGTRLLVL.

V usage is TRBV11-2 and J usage is TRBJ2-7, with D perhaps TRBD2 (6 bases). This CDR3 is built from 11 residues. V gave up 6 bases and J gave up 10 bases, with 13 bases separating them. From germline, CDR1 is SGHAT and CDR2 FQNNGV. The CDR3 here is CASRERGLQYF. The DNA for the CDR3 is TGTGCCAGCAGGGAACGGGGACTTCAGTACTTC.

V usage is TRBV18 and J usage is TRBJ2-7; D possibly corresponds to TRBD1 (6 bases). V lost 5 bases and J lost 0, with 20 bases in between. The germline V gene has CDR1 KGHSH and CDR2 LQKENI. The CDR3 consists of 17 residues. The DNA for the CDR3 is TGTGCCAGCTCAAGGGGGTCAGGCCCATTCCCCTCCTACGAGCAGTACTTC. Translating gives CASSRGSGPFPSYEQYF.

The gene calls are TRBV30 and TRBJ2-2; 7 bases are shared with TRBD2. The J segment lost 5 bases and the V segment lost 4 bases, leaving 7 bases of the junction unmatched. The CDR3 spans 14 residues. CDR1 and CDR2 (germline): GTSNPN, SVGIG (reference sequence). For the CDR3, the DNA is TGTGCCTGGACCGGACTAGTTCGGACCGGGGAGCTGTTTTTT. Its protein product is CAWTGLVRTGELFF.

This clone was picked up a small number of times. The J gene is TRBJ2-3, the V gene TRBV5-1; D gene ambiguous. V lost 4 bases, J lost 0 bases, and 6 bases lay in between. The CDR3 sequence is 13 residues long. Per the germline V gene, CDR1 is SGHRS and CDR2 is YFSETQ. CDR3 sequence: CASSKTSTDTQYF. CDR3 nucleotides: TGCGCCAGCAGCAAGACTAGCACAGATACGCAGTATTTT.

This sequence joins TRBV11-2 and TRBJ2-4; 10 bases are shared with TRBD1. CDR1 and CDR2 from the germline V gene are SGHAT and FQNNGV. The CDR3 has 18 residues. The V and J ends lost 2 bases and 2 bases, in that order; junction bases with no gene match: 9. CDR3: CASSLTSGQGETKNIQYF. CDR3 coding DNA: TGTGCCAGCAGCTTAACCTCAGGACAGGGGGAGACCAAAAACATTCAGTACTTC.

This clone came up a few times. This chain uses TRBV18 with TRBJ2-2, with D perhaps matching TRBD1 (6 bases). CDR1 KGHSH and CDR2 LQKENI come from the germline V gene. The CDR3 is 14 amino acids. V gave up 6 bases and J gave up 7 bases, with 15 bases separating them. The CDR3 nucleotides are TGTGCCAGCTCCCCCGGGACAACGGGCGGGGAGCTGTTTTTT. Its translation: CASSPGTTGGELFF.

This clone was seen a few times. This chain joins TRBV19 and TRBJ1-1, with D uncertain. Trimming pared 9 bases from V and 1 base from J, leaving 18 bases between. There are 15 residues in the CDR3. Germline CDR1 LNHDA, CDR2 SQIVND (reference sequence). The chain's CDR3 is CASLPGVVGNTEAFF. CDR3 coding DNA: TGTGCCAGCTTGCCCGGGGTGGTGGGGAACACTGAAGCTTTCTTT.

This chain links TRBV5-1 with TRBJ1-1; maybe TRBD1 (6 bases). The germline CDR1 and CDR2 sequences are SGHRS and YFSETQ. This CDR3 is 15 amino acids long. V was trimmed by 0 bases and J by 4 bases, leaving 13 bases between them. The CDR3 bases are TGCGCCAGCAGCTTGGTAATTGGGGGCGGCACTGAAGCTTTCTTT. Residues: CASSLVIGGGTEAFF.

The chain combines TRBV6-6 with TRBJ2-7; the match to TRBD1 covers 8 bases. CDR1 and CDR2 (germline): MNHNY, SVGAGI (reference sequence). The CDR3 extends over 16 amino acids. The V gene end was trimmed by 3 bases and the J gene end by 3 bases; junction bases not matched to a gene: 10. CDR3 sequence reads: CASSYSDRVGRYEQYF. The CDR3 DNA sequence: TGTGCCAGCAGTTATTCGGACAGGGTCGGTCGCTACGAGCAGTACTTC.

CDR3 coding DNA: TGTGCCAGCAGCGACAGCAAGGGAGAGCAGTACTTC. Translation: CASSDSKGEQYF. The chain couples TRBV13 to TRBJ2-7, with a possible D match to TRBD1 (5 bases). The V end lost 5 bases, the J end lost 7 bases, and 12 bases lay between the germline ends. This CDR3 spans 12 amino acids. CDR1 and CDR2 from the germline V gene are PRHDT and FYEKMQ (reference sequence).

This rearrangement joins TRBV6-5 to TRBJ1-5, with 8 bases identical to TRBD1. Germline CDR1 is MNHEY and CDR2 is SVGAGI. Unmatched junction bases numbered 4, after V lost 5 bases and J lost 4 bases. The CDR3 contains 14 residues. The CDR3 loop reads CASSQQGGNQPQHF. The CDR3 bases are TGTGCCAGCAGTCAACAGGGGGGGAATCAGCCCCAGCATTTT.

The chain joins TRBV10-1 to TRBJ2-1; 9 bases align to TRBD1. There are 16 residues in the CDR3. With V trimmed by 5 bases and J by 1 base, 6 bases remained unmatched. Per germline, CDR1 WNHNN and CDR2 SYGVQD (reference sequence). The chain's CDR3 is CASSKGGTGSYNEQFF. The CDR3 DNA reads as TGCGCCAGCAGTAAAGGTGGGACAGGGTCCTACAATGAGCAGTTCTTC.

The chain couples TRBV15 to TRBJ2-4; TRBD2 aligns across 13 bases. With 6 bases clipped from V and 4 bases from J, the junction kept 6 bases outside the gene matches. The V gene's germline CDR1 is LNHNV and CDR2 YYDKDF (reference sequence). The CDR3 has 16 amino acids. This CDR3 is CATRTTSGGSKNIQYF. The DNA of the CDR3 is TGTGCCACCAGGACGACTAGCGGGGGGTCTAAAAACATTCAGTACTTC.

This chain uses TRBV28 with TRBJ1-5; 7 bases align to TRBD1. J gave up 7 bases and V 2 bases, and 11 bases lay outside the gene matches. Germline CDR1 MDHEN, CDR2 SYDVKM. The CDR3 contains 16 residues. In nucleotides, the CDR3 is TGTGCCAGCAGTTTAGGGGACAGTGGTGTTTGGCAGCCCCAGCATTTT. It translates to CASSLGDSGVWQPQHF.

This chain joins TRBV19 and TRBJ2-3; 7 bases agree with TRBD1. The V segment lost 3 bases and the J segment 3 bases; nucleotides outside the gene matches: 9. The germline gives CDR1 LNHDA, CDR2 SQIVND (reference sequence). The CDR3 contains 16 residues. The CDR3, as DNA: TGTGCCAGTAGTATTTGGATAGGGGGCGCGACAGATACGCAGTATTTT. It yields the protein CASSIWIGGATDTQYF.

CDR3: CASSESQNTEAFF. For the CDR3, the DNA is TGTGCCAGCAGTGAGTCCCAGAACACTGAAGCTTTCTTT. The chain has TRBV6-1 and TRBJ1-1; unclear D gene. Per the germline V gene, CDR1 is MNHNS and CDR2 is SASEGT. The CDR3 contains 13 residues. V shed 3 bases and J shed 1 base, with 6 bases lying between them.

The chain is built from TRBV19 and TRBJ1-2; 10 bases fit TRBD1. The V and J ends lost 5 bases and 2 bases, in that order; junction bases with no gene match: 14. The CDR3 has 18 residues. CDR1 is LNHDA and CDR2 is SQIVND in the germline V gene (reference sequence). Here the CDR3 reads CASSVRRQGASPNYGYTF. DNA of the CDR3: TGTGCCAGTAGTGTGAGGAGACAGGGGGCATCCCCAAACTATGGCTACACCTTC.